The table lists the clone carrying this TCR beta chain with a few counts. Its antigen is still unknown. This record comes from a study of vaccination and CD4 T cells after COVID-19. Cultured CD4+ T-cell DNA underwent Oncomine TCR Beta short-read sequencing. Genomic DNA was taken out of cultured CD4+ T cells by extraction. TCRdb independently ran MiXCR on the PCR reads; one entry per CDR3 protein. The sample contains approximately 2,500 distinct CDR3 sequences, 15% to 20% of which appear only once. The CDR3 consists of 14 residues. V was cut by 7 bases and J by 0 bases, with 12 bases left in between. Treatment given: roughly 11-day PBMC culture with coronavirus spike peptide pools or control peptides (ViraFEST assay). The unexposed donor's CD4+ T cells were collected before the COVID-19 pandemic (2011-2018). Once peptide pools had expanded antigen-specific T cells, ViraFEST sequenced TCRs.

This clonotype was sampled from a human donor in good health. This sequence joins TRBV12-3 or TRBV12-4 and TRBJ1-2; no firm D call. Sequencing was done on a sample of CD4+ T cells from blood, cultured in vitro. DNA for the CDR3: TGTGCCAGCAATAAACGAGGAGCTAACTATGGCTACACCTTC. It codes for CASNKRGANYGYTF.